Listed below are T cell receptor beta chains from one sample, sequenced in a study of T cells in Graves' hyperthyroidism and ophthalmopathy. One entry per CDR3 protein, called by TCRdb with MiXCR from the multiplex PCR reads. The repertoire holds about 640,000 distinct CDR3 sequences, with less than 25% as singletons. Material: blood. The receptors here all came from a man aged 25 to 45 with Graves' ophthalmopathy. Both conserved end residues are part of each CDR3. A D gene is named only where the DNA matches it firmly. The size field is filled for only some rows; it gives once, few, many or a size class.

d_gene: NA
abundance: NA
j_gene: TRBJ2-5
v_gene: TRBV7-2
CDR3nt: TGTGCCAGCAGCTTATATGGGGGGCCAGAGACCCAGTACTTC
CDR3aa: CASSLYGGPETQYF

d_gene: NA
abundance: NA
j_gene: TRBJ1-3
v_gene: TRBV19
CDR3nt: TGTGCCAGTAACCAGCGGGGTGGTCTCCCTGGAAACACCATATATTTT
CDR3aa: CASNQRGGLPGNTIYF

d_gene: NA
abundance: NA
j_gene: TRBJ2-7
v_gene: TRBV29-1
CDR3nt: TGCAGCGTTGTTGGATTAGGCGAGCAGTACTTC
CDR3aa: CSVVGLGEQYF

d_gene: TRBD2
abundance: few
j_gene: TRBJ2-5
v_gene: TRBV18
CDR3nt: TGTGCCAGCTCCGATCTAGCGGGAGAGGTCGAGACCCAGTACTTC
CDR3aa: CASSDLAGEVETQYF

d_gene: NA
abundance: NA
j_gene: TRBJ1-1
v_gene: TRBV19
CDR3nt: TGTGCCAGTAGTGTTAGAGGGCGGAACACTGAAGCTTTCTTT
CDR3aa: CASSVRGRNTEAFF

d_gene: NA
abundance: many
j_gene: TRBJ2-5
v_gene: TRBV7-6
CDR3nt: TGTGCCAGCAGCGACAGAGGGGGAGGGCGACAAGAGACCCAGTACTTC
CDR3aa: CASSDRGGGRQETQYF

d_gene: TRBD2
abundance: NA
j_gene: TRBJ2-1
v_gene: TRBV7-9
CDR3nt: TGTGCCAGCAGCTCGGGACTAGCGGGAGAGGCGGGCAATGAGCAGTTCTTC
CDR3aa: CASSSGLAGEAGNEQFF

d_gene: NA
abundance: many
j_gene: TRBJ1-1
v_gene: TRBV6-5
CDR3nt: TGTGCCAGCAGTTACGGGCGGAACACTGAAGCTTTCTTT
CDR3aa: CASSYGRNTEAFF

d_gene: NA
abundance: NA
j_gene: TRBJ2-5
v_gene: TRBV2
CDR3nt: TGTGCCAGCATCTTGCGGAGGGGAAACTACCAAGAGACCCAGTACTTC
CDR3aa: CASILRRGNYQETQYF

d_gene: TRBD2
abundance: few
j_gene: TRBJ2-1
v_gene: TRBV19
CDR3nt: TGTGCCTCAAGCGGGAGGGCCTTGTATGAGCAGTTCTTC
CDR3aa: CASSGRALYEQFF

d_gene: NA
abundance: few
j_gene: TRBJ2-3
v_gene: TRBV27
CDR3nt: TGTGCCAGCAGACGTACGAGGGTTAGGACAGATACGCAGTATTTT
CDR3aa: CASRRTRVRTDTQYF

d_gene: NA
abundance: NA
j_gene: TRBJ1-1
v_gene: TRBV4-1
CDR3nt: TGCGCCAGCAGCCAAGATCCGGCAGCTGAAGCTTTCTTT
CDR3aa: CASSQDPAAEAFF

d_gene: NA
abundance: many
j_gene: TRBJ2-3
v_gene: TRBV11-2
CDR3nt: TGTGCCAGCAGCTTAGGGCAAAGCACAGATACGCAGTATTTT
CDR3aa: CASSLGQSTDTQYF

d_gene: NA
abundance: once
j_gene: TRBJ1-6
v_gene: TRBV27
CDR3nt: TGTGCCAGCAGTTTATGGTTTTTAAGGGGATCACCCCTCCACTTT
CDR3aa: CASSLWFLRGSPLHF

d_gene: TRBD1
abundance: many
j_gene: TRBJ2-3
v_gene: TRBV7-2
CDR3nt: TGTGCCAGCAGCAATCCGGGACAGGGACTCACAGATACGCAGTATTTT
CDR3aa: CASSNPGQGLTDTQYF

d_gene: TRBD1
abundance: many
j_gene: TRBJ2-3
v_gene: TRBV20-1
CDR3nt: TGCAGTGCACCGGACAGGGCGACCACAGATACGCAGTATTTT
CDR3aa: CSAPDRATTDTQYF

d_gene: TRBD1
abundance: many
j_gene: TRBJ2-1
v_gene: TRBV18
CDR3nt: TGTGCCAGCTCACCAGGACAGGCGCCCTACAATGAGCAGTTCTTC
CDR3aa: CASSPGQAPYNEQFF

d_gene: NA
abundance: many
j_gene: TRBJ1-1
v_gene: TRBV18
CDR3nt: TGTGCCAGCTCACCACGTCCGGGGAACACTGAAGCTTTCTTT
CDR3aa: CASSPRPGNTEAFF

d_gene: NA
abundance: few
j_gene: TRBJ1-3
v_gene: TRBV10-3
CDR3nt: TGTGCCATCACTAGAGGGGAGTCTGGAAACACCATATATTTT
CDR3aa: CAITRGESGNTIYF

d_gene: TRBD1
abundance: NA
j_gene: TRBJ1-1
v_gene: TRBV6-1
CDR3nt: TGTGCCAGCAGGGGACAGTTCGAAGCTTTCTTT
CDR3aa: CASRGQFEAFF

d_gene: NA
abundance: NA
j_gene: TRBJ1-4
v_gene: TRBV6-5
CDR3nt: TGTGCCAGCAGTTACTCGGTCACCTGGACGATTGAAAAACTGTTTTTT
CDR3aa: CASSYSVTWTIEKLFF

d_gene: NA
abundance: few
j_gene: TRBJ2-7
v_gene: TRBV5-1
CDR3nt: TGCGCCAGCAGCTTGGTTCGAGCCGGGGACGAGCAGTACTTC
CDR3aa: CASSLVRAGDEQYF

d_gene: NA
abundance: NA
j_gene: TRBJ2-1
v_gene: TRBV7-9
CDR3nt: TGTGCCAGCAGCTCAGAGAGGGTAGGCGATGAGCAGTTCTTC
CDR3aa: CASSSERVGDEQFF

d_gene: NA
abundance: many
j_gene: TRBJ2-3
v_gene: TRBV7-8
CDR3nt: TGTGCCAGCAGCCCTCCCTGGGCGGGCACAGATACGCAGTATTTT
CDR3aa: CASSPPWAGTDTQYF

d_gene: TRBD1
abundance: NA
j_gene: TRBJ1-2
v_gene: TRBV11-2
CDR3nt: TGTGCCAGCAGCTCAACGACAGGGTTATCGGACTATGGCTACACCTTC
CDR3aa: CASSSTTGLSDYGYTF

d_gene: NA
abundance: few
j_gene: TRBJ2-7
v_gene: TRBV9
CDR3nt: TGTGCCAGCAGCGCCTGGGACGGCCCCTACGAGCAGTACTTC
CDR3aa: CASSAWDGPYEQYF

d_gene: NA
abundance: NA
j_gene: TRBJ2-7
v_gene: TRBV28
CDR3nt: TGTGCCAGCAGTTTGTTTGGGAGCTCCTACGAGCAGTACTTC
CDR3aa: CASSLFGSSYEQYF

d_gene: TRBD2
abundance: NA
j_gene: TRBJ2-1
v_gene: TRBV29-1
CDR3nt: TGCAGCGTTGAAGGGGCTAGCGGGAGGGGTGAGCAGTTCTTC
CDR3aa: CSVEGASGRGEQFF

d_gene: NA
abundance: few
j_gene: TRBJ1-2
v_gene: TRBV6-1
CDR3nt: TGTGCCAGCGGTAACTATGGCGGCTACACCTTC
CDR3aa: CASGNYGGYTF

d_gene: TRBD2
abundance: few
j_gene: TRBJ2-2
v_gene: TRBV6-1
CDR3nt: TGTGCCAGCAGTGAGCCGGGACTAGCGGCCACCGGGGAGCTGTTTTTT
CDR3aa: CASSEPGLAATGELFF

d_gene: NA
abundance: few
j_gene: TRBJ2-7
v_gene: TRBV10-3
CDR3nt: TGTGCCATCAGTGAGGCCGTGGGGGACGGATTATACTACGAGCAGTACTTC
CDR3aa: CAISEAVGDGLYYEQYF

d_gene: NA
abundance: NA
j_gene: TRBJ2-1
v_gene: TRBV9
CDR3nt: TGTGCCAGCAGCACCCCGGGTGAGCAGTTCTTC
CDR3aa: CASSTPGEQFF

d_gene: NA
abundance: NA
j_gene: TRBJ1-1
v_gene: TRBV7-2
CDR3nt: TGTGCCAGCAGCCCCCCCCCCCCATCCCTGAACACTGAAGCTTTCTTT
CDR3aa: CASSPPPPSLNTEAFF

d_gene: TRBD2
abundance: NA
j_gene: TRBJ2-1
v_gene: TRBV6-2/TRBV6-3
CDR3nt: TGTGCCAGCAGTTACGTAGCGGGAGCACGAAATGAGCAGTTCTTC
CDR3aa: CASSYVAGARNEQFF

d_gene: TRBD2
abundance: NA
j_gene: TRBJ2-5
v_gene: TRBV27
CDR3nt: TGTGCCAGCTCGACTAGCGGGACCCAAGAGACCCAGTACTTC
CDR3aa: CASSTSGTQETQYF

d_gene: NA
abundance: NA
j_gene: TRBJ1-1
v_gene: TRBV5-6
CDR3nt: TGTGCCAGCAGCTTGGAGGGGCGGTCTCGTAGGACTGAAGCTTTCTTT
CDR3aa: CASSLEGRSRRTEAFF

d_gene: NA
abundance: NA
j_gene: TRBJ2-5
v_gene: TRBV28
CDR3nt: TGTGCCAGCGGTTCCATGCTTCAGGATCACCAAGAGACCCAGTACTTC
CDR3aa: CASGSMLQDHQETQYF

d_gene: NA
abundance: few
j_gene: TRBJ2-2
v_gene: TRBV20-1
CDR3nt: TGCAGTGCTAGAACAAACTGGAACACCGGGGAGCTGTTTTTT
CDR3aa: CSARTNWNTGELFF

d_gene: TRBD1
abundance: NA
j_gene: TRBJ2-7
v_gene: TRBV3-1
CDR3nt: TGTGCCAGCAGCCAATCCTCAGGGGGTTACGAGCAGTACTTC
CDR3aa: CASSQSSGGYEQYF

d_gene: TRBD2
abundance: NA
j_gene: TRBJ2-3
v_gene: TRBV6-1
CDR3nt: TGTGCCAGCAGGACTAGCGGGAGGGCCGGAGATACGCAGTATTTT
CDR3aa: CASRTSGRAGDTQYF

d_gene: NA
abundance: NA
j_gene: TRBJ1-5
v_gene: TRBV6-4
CDR3nt: TGTGCCAGCAGTGACAGAGTGTCGGGCAGCTCCCCCGCAGGAAATCAGCCCCAGCATTTT
CDR3aa: CASSDRVSGSSPAGNQPQHF

d_gene: NA
abundance: NA
j_gene: TRBJ2-5
v_gene: TRBV6-2/TRBV6-3
CDR3nt: TGTGCCAGCAGTTACTCCCCAAGGGCAGAGACCCAGTACTTC
CDR3aa: CASSYSPRAETQYF

d_gene: TRBD2
abundance: few
j_gene: TRBJ2-1
v_gene: TRBV28
CDR3nt: TGTGCCAGCAGTCAGACTAGCGGGAGGAAACTAGCCAATGAGCAGTTCTTC
CDR3aa: CASSQTSGRKLANEQFF